Presented here are 20 T cell receptor beta chains from one specimen sequenced in a study of shared clonotypes between healthy human individuals (dated by TCRdb to the early 2020s). The library was produced with the immunoSEQ multiplex PCR assay. TCRdb mirrors the immuneACCESS table, restricted to in-frame sequences. Some clones are absent from its copies; in checked studies, under half trace to an unresolved V gene, and the reason for the others is unknown. Here the sample has about 460,000 clones; 70% to 80% occur a single time. The ten largest clones represent more than 10% of the sample. Sample: PBMCs. Source of these receptors: a woman between 35 and 50 years old in good health. Some clones in this sample may be carry-over from other donors' samples.

The V and J genes are TRBV9 and TRBJ2-1; D is perhaps TRBD2 (6 bases). Germline CDR1 SGDLS, CDR2 YYNGEE. V was cut by 4 bases and J by 0 bases, with 14 bases left in between. This CDR3 region has 16 residues. CDR3 sequence reads: CASSIISGSSYNEQFF. The CDR3 DNA reads TGTGCCAGCAGCATTATTAGCGGAAGCTCCTACAATGAGCAGTTCTTC.

This chain links TRBV27 with TRBJ2-1, with 8 bases lining up with TRBD2. Germline values: CDR1 MNHEY, CDR2 SMNVEV (reference sequence). This CDR3 is built from 13 residues. V dropped 5 bases and J dropped 14; count of bases not matched to a gene: 11. CDR3 DNA: TGTGCCAGCAGTACACCCGGGACTAGGATGGAGTTCTTC. Its translation is CASSTPGTRMEFF.

The J gene is TRBJ2-7, the V gene TRBV21-1; the D call in the table, TRBD2, was not verified against the DNA. TRBV21-1 counts as a pseudogene. The CDR3 consists of 16 residues. CDR3 in DNA: TGTGCCAGCAATCTGGGGACTAGCGTGAAAAGCTACGAGCAGTACTTC. It specifies CASNLGTSVKSYEQYF.

The chain couples TRBV15 to TRBJ2-1, with 11 nucleotides matching TRBD2. V gave up 1 base and J gave up 9 bases; unmatched junction bases: 11. The CDR3 loop spans 17 amino acids. The germline V gene has CDR1 LNHNV and CDR2 YYDKDF (reference sequence). This chain's CDR3 is CATSRVRLAGHPGEQFF. The CDR3 DNA sequence: TGTGCCACCAGCAGAGTCCGACTAGCGGGACACCCAGGTGAGCAGTTCTTC.

This chain links TRBV5-1 with TRBJ2-5; 7 bases are shared with TRBD2. This CDR3 has 13 amino acids. The germline V gene encodes CDR1 SGHRS and CDR2 YFSETQ. The V gene end was trimmed by 1 base and the J gene end by 11 bases; junction bases not matched to a gene: 8. CDR3 region: CASSLLGGREQYF. The DNA of the CDR3 is TGCGCCAGCAGCTTGTTGGGTGGGAGGGAGCAGTACTTC.

Comments on this clone: A far larger clone is off by one base, so a read error is likely. This sample includes further DNA sequences coding for the same CDR3. The chain carries TRBV10-2 and TRBJ2-5; 12 bases agree with TRBD2. The CDR3 totals 13 residues. Germline CDR1 reads WSHSY; CDR2 reads SAAADI. The CDR3 region has the DNA TGCGCTAGCAGGACTAGCGGGGAAGAGACCCAGTACTTC. This sequence encodes CASRTSGEETQYF.

About this clone itself: A read error likely explains this, since a far larger clone differs by one base. Other nucleotide sequences from this sample produce the same CDR3. The J gene is TRBJ2-3, the V gene TRBV29-1; D is ambiguous. The CDR3 is made up of 14 amino acids. Germline V gives CDR1 SQVTM, CDR2 ANQGSEA. The V gene lost 4 bases and the J gene lost 2 bases, with 13 bases spanning the gap. CDR3 DNA: TGCAGCGTTGGAGCAGGTACAGCCACAGATACGCAGTATTTT. Amino acids: CSVGAGTATDTQYF.

This clone was detected only once. V gene TRBV5-1 combines with J gene TRBJ2-1; TRBD2 matches 7 bases. The germline gives CDR1 SGHRS, CDR2 YFSETQ. V lost 1 base to trimming and J lost 2 bases; unmatched junction nucleotides: 15. This CDR3 comprises 19 residues. CDR3 DNA: TGCGCCAGCAGCTTGACTGAGAGCGGGGAACGACTCGCCTACAATGAGCAGTTCTTC. It encodes CASSLTESGERLAYNEQFF.

V usage is TRBV25-1 and J usage is TRBJ2-1; D may correspond to TRBD1 or TRBD2 (5 bases each). The V gene lost 4 bases and the J gene lost 1 base, with 14 bases spanning the gap. The length of the CDR3 is 16 residues. In germline, CDR1 is MGHDK, CDR2 SYGVNS. The CDR3 sequence is CASSVPGTTSYNEQFF. CDR3 bases: TGTGCCAGCAGTGTTCCCGGGACGACTTCCTACAATGAGCAGTTCTTC. Full variable domain (missing parts from reference TRBV25-1 and TRBJ2-1): EADIYQTPRYLVIGTGKKITLECSQTMGHDKMYWYQQDPGMELHLIHYSYGVNSTEKGDLSSESTVSRIRTEHFPLTLESARPSHTSQYLCASSVPGTTSYNEQFFGPGTRLTVL.

V is TRBV7-2 and J is TRBJ2-3; TRBD1 is a possible D gene (5 bases). In germline, CDR1 is SGHTA, CDR2 FQGNSA. CDR3 length: 15 residues. Trimming left V 5 bases short and J 1 base short, with 13 bases between. The DNA of the CDR3 is TGTGCCAGCAGCCGCAGGGTTTATGGCACAGATACGCAGTATTTT. Its protein is CASSRRVYGTDTQYF.

V gene TRBV7-2 combines with J gene TRBJ2-1, with 8 bases lining up with TRBD2. After removal of 5 bases from V and 5 bases from J, the junction contained 5 bases not matched to a gene. CDR3 length: 14 amino acids. Germline V gene lookup returns CDR1 SGHTA and CDR2 FQGNSA. The CDR3 region has the DNA TGTGCCAGCAGCGTCGGGACTAGAAACAATGAGCAGTTCTTC. The encoded protein is CASSVGTRNNEQFF.

This clone was recorded a few times. The chain couples TRBV6-6 to TRBJ2-5, with 10 bases identical to TRBD1. Trimming at V came to 10 bases and at J to 7 bases, leaving 9 bases not matched to a gene. Germline CDR1 reads MNHNY; CDR2 reads SVGAGI (reference sequence). The CDR3 is 13 residues long. CDR3 sequence (DNA): TGTGCCACCGCGACAGGGGGCGGAGGGACCCAGTACTTC. Its translation is CATATGGGGTQYF.

In regard to this clone: It differs at one base from a far larger clone, so likely a read error. This chain uses TRBV7-2 with TRBJ2-1, with 11 bases fitting TRBD2. Germline V CDR1 and CDR2: SGHTA, FQGNSA. The CDR3 is 15 residues long. J gave up 9 bases and V 1 base, and 5 bases lay outside the gene matches. The CDR3 bases are TGTGCCAGCAGCTTAGTTTCTAGCGGGAGGAGTGAGCAGTTCTTC. It yields the protein CASSLVSSGRSEQFF.

A word on this clone: A far larger clone is only one base removed, so a read error is likely. This chain connects TRBV4-3 to TRBJ2-6; TRBD2 might be the D (6 bases). This CDR3 contains 16 residues. V lost 0 bases and J lost 4, with 10 bases in between. The germline V gene has CDR1 LGHNA and CDR2 YSLEER. CDR3 in DNA: TGCGCCAGCAGCCAAGATGGGGGGATAGGGGCCAACGTCCTGACTTTC. Its translation is CASSQDGGIGANVLTF.

The CDR3 region is CASSFGRESEQFF. CDR3 sequence (DNA): TGCGCCAGCAGCTTTGGGCGGGAGAGTGAGCAGTTCTTC. The chain recombines TRBV5-1 with TRBJ2-1; the match to TRBD2 covers 7 bases. Looked up from germline, CDR1 is SGHRS and CDR2 is YFSETQ. With 2 bases clipped from V and 9 bases from J, the junction kept 5 bases outside the gene matches. The CDR3 is made up of 13 amino acids.

The V and J genes are TRBV7-2 and TRBJ1-1, with D possibly TRBD1 on 5 matching bases. V was clipped by 5 bases and J by 5 bases, with 18 bases between them. There are 15 residues in the CDR3. The germline CDR1 and CDR2 sequences are SGHTA and FQGNSA. The CDR3 DNA reads TGTGCCAGCAGCAACCGGTTGGGGCGGGGAACTGAAGCTTTCTTT. The encoded protein is CASSNRLGRGTEAFF.

This CDR3 reads CASSTPWTGSYGYTF. CDR3 nucleotide sequence: TGTGCCAGTAGTACCCCCTGGACAGGTTCCTATGGCTACACCTTC. The chain combines TRBV19 with TRBJ1-2; TRBD1 matches at 7 bases. CDR1 and CDR2 from the germline V gene are LNHDA and SQIVND (reference sequence). The CDR3 has 15 amino acids. V dropped 4 bases and J dropped 4; count of bases not matched to a gene: 9.

This clone occurred many times. The chain carries TRBV11-2 and TRBJ2-2; possibly TRBD1 or TRBD2 for D (5 bases each). This CDR3 has 16 residues. Trimming left V 8 bases short and J 1 base short, with 17 bases between. CDR1 is SGHAT and CDR2 is FQNNGV in the germline V gene. In DNA form, the CDR3 reads TGTGCCAGCCTCCCTCGGGAAGGGGTGAACACCGGGGAGCTGTTTTTT. This translates into CASLPREGVNTGELFF.

The table lists this clone with a few counts. The chain recombines TRBV6-6 with TRBJ2-3, with 9 bases aligning to TRBD2. The CDR3 consists of 15 residues. V lost 1 base and J lost 3; bases outside the gene matches: 2. Germline lookup yields CDR1 MNHNY and CDR2 SVGAGI (reference sequence). CDR3 sequence (DNA): TGTGCCAGCAGTTACTTAGCGGGAGCGACAGATACGCAGTATTTT. This translates into CASSYLAGATDTQYF.

The CDR3 region has the DNA TGCGCCAGCAGCATACGGACTAGCGGGAGGGTTAACTCCTACGAGCAGTACTTC. Its protein is CASSIRTSGRVNSYEQYF. The chain uses TRBV5-1 and TRBJ2-7; TRBD2 agrees at 15 bases. The CDR3 sequence is 18 residues long. Unmatched junction bases numbered 8, after V lost 4 bases and J lost 0 bases. The germline V gene has CDR1 SGHRS and CDR2 YFSETQ.